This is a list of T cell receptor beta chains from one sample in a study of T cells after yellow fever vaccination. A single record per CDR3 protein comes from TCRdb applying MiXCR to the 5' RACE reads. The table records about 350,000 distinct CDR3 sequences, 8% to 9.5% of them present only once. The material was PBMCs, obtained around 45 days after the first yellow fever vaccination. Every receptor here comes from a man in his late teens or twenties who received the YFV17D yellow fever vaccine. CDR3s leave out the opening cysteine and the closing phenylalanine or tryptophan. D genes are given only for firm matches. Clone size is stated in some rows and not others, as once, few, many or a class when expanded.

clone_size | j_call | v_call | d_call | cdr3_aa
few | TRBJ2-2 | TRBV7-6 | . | ASSGRVGPGELF
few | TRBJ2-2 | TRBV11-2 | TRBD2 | ASSPRGGLSGELF
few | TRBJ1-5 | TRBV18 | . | ASSPLVATHQNSNQPQH
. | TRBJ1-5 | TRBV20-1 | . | SARDTRGMDQPQH
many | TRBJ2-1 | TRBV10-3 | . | AISAGTEAYNEQF
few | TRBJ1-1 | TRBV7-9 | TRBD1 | ASSLGPGTDREAF
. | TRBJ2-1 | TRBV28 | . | ASSHLAAASSYNEQF
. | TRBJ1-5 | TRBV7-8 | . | ASSSARTSNQPQH
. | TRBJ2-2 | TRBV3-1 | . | ASSQGVNTGELF
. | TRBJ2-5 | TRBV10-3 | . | AIRGHRSGRQETQY
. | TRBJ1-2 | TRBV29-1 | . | SVGLGQVSYGYT
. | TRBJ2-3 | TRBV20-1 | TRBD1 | SAKLGQGSPDTQY
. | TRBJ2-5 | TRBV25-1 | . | ASSAAGQETQY
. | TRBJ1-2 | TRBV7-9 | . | ASSLAGEYGYT
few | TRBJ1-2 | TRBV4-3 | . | ASSQEAGEGYGYT
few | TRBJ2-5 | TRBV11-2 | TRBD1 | ASSRDRGTGETQY
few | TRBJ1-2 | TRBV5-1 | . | ASSLARGAEGYT
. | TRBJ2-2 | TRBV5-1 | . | ASSTSPNTGELF
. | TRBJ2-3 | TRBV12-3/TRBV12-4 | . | ASSLSSKGRRTDTQY
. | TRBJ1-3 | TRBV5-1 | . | ASSSPEGGNTIY
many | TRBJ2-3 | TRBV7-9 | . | ASSLEGAGTQY
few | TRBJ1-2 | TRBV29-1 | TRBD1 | SVRGQGPGYT
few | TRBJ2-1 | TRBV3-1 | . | ASSQDSRRRNNEQF
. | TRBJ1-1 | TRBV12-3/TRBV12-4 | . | ASTSERGEAF
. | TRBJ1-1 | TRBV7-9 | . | ASSFSSIMNTEAF
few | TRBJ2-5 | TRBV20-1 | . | SARDFRGQETQY
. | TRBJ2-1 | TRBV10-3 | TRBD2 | AISTQILREGAYNEQF
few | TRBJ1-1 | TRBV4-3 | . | ASSQDRMGGTEAF
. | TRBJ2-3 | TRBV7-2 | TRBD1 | ASTLFGTGLTDTQY
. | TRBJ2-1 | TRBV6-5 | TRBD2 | ASSSTSGGPNEQF
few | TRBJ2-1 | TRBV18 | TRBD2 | ASSPGGGRSSYNEQF
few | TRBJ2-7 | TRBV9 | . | ASSPHNASPYEQY
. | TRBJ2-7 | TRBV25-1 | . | ASSDGAEYEQY
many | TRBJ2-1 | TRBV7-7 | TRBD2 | ASSSGTSGNNEQF
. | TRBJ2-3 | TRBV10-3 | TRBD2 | AISDSSGAADTQY
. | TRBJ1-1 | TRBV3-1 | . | ASSQVSGAEAF
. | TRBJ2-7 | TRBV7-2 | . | ASRRQSSYEQY
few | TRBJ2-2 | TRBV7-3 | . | ASSLVSPTGELF
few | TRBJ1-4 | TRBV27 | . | ASSWGPNEKLF
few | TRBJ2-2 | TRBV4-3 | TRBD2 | ASSPKIAGANTGELF
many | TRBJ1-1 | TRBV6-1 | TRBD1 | ASSKRTGVVVTEAF
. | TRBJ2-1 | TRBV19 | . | ASRGGKTDPLGVYNEQF
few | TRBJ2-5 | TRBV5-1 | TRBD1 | ASSLNPGGSETQY
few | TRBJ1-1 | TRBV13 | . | ASSLLRGGSEAF
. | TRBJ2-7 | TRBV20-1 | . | SAQEGGVYEQY
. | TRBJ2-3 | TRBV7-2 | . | ASSLDSTLGQY
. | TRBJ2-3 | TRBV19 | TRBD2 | ASSIGAGGVTDTQY
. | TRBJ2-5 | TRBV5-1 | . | ASSTLGSDQETQY
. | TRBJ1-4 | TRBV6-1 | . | ASSEAAALLF
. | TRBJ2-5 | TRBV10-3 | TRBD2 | AISETSGGAETQY
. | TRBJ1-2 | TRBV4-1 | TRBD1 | ASSPEYGTGDGYT
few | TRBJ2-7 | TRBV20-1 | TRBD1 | SARKDRGSSPY
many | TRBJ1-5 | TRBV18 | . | ASSPVSGGARQPQH
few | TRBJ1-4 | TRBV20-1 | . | SARDIRKGTNEKLF
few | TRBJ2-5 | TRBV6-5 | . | ASGGTQETQY
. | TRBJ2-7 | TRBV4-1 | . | ASSQVGGDEQY